These T cell receptor beta chains were read from a single sample in a study of blood T cell repertoires in COVID-19. Only in-frame clones appear in the TCRdb table, and some are missing; sequencing was by immunoSEQ multiplex PCR. Of approximately 81,000 clones detected, 82% appear once; the ten largest clones hold about 6.9%. The sequenced material came from peripheral blood. Source of these receptors: a human donor in a cohort sampled during active COVID-19. Each CDR3 is given with its conserved first and last residue.

>TRBJ2-5|TRBV6-2/TRBV6-3
CASSYRRRGQETQYF
>TRBJ2-5|TRBV5-1
CASSRDRPQETQYF
>TRBJ2-7|TRBV7-8
CASSPSPGSYEQYF
>TRBJ1-1|TRBV27
CASRTGFEAFF
>TRBJ1-3|TRBV10-1
CASSETGTGSGNTIYF
>TRBJ1-4|TRBV6-5
CASRHRGGSEKLFF
>TRBJ2-3|TRBV7-3
CASSLVSRGRTDTQYF
>TRBJ2-7|TRBV18
CASSPPAGDEQYF
>TRBJ1-4|TRBV3-1/TRBV3-2
CASSQDGPNGLFF
>TRBJ1-6|TRBV4-1
CASSQDLRPGGYSPLHF
>TRBJ1-2|TRBV4-1
CASSREQGYGGYTF
>TRBJ1-4|TRBV3-1/TRBV3-2
CASSFGQINEKLFF
>TRBJ2-7|TRBV12-3/TRBV12-4
CASSLNDRGQYF
>TRBJ1-2|TRBV6-5
CASRPPGQIYGYTF
>TRBJ1-1|TRBV4-1
CASSPMGQLPEAFF
>TRBJ2-5|TRBV27
CASSPRTGMWVTQYF
>TRBJ2-7|TRBV19
CASSGFYFEQYF
>TRBJ2-7|TRBV4-3
CASSRDRFYEQYF
>TRBJ1-5|TRBV19
CASSVEWSVNQPQHF
>TRBJ1-6|TRBV6-5
CASTNGGQAASPLHF
>TRBJ2-3|TRBV7-2
CASSLSEPSTDTQYF
>TRBJ1-1|TRBV6-5
CASTRDMWNTEAFF
>TRBJ1-6|TRBV6-2/TRBV6-3
CASSPRVGGQSPLHF
>TRBJ2-5|TRBV5-1
CASSLRGGSGETQYF
>TRBJ2-7|TRBV6-6
CASSYGAAAYEQYF
>TRBJ2-7|TRBV5-4
CASSSAGTSSYEQYF
>TRBJ2-1|TRBV29-1
CSVIRGVQFF
>TRBJ2-1|TRBV27
CASSSGTSGTYNEQFF
>TRBJ2-7|TRBV12-5
CASGPGQGTYEQYF